Presented here are 14 T cell receptor beta chains from one specimen sequenced in a study of T cell changes during pregnancy in multiple sclerosis (dated by TCRdb to about 2019). The library was made by the immunoSEQ multiplex PCR assay. TCRdb retrieved this table from immuneACCESS and kept in-frame rearrangements only. Not all clones are present; in checked studies, unresolved V genes account for under half, and no reason is known for the remainder. The sample table shows some 99,000 clones, and 92% are seen once. The ten largest clones take up about 2.3% of the sample. The starting material was peripheral blood, obtained after pregnancy. Receptors were obtained from a female donor in good health, enrolled as a control in a pregnancy study.

This chain links TRBV15 with TRBJ1-2; D is uncertain. The ends were cut back, 1 base at V and 5 bases at J, with 8 bases in the middle. The CDR3 sequence is 13 residues long. Germline V CDR1 and CDR2: LNHNV, YYDKDF (reference sequence). The CDR3 spells CATSRVLNYGYTF. The CDR3 bases are TGTGCCACCAGCAGAGTACTGAATTATGGCTACACCTTC.

This clone was found once. The chain has TRBV29-1 and TRBJ1-2; D not certain. Germline CDR1 and CDR2: SQVTM and ANQGSEA. This CDR3 has 13 amino acids. V was pared by 4 bases and J by 5 bases, with 14 bases between. DNA of the CDR3: TGCAGCGTTGTTAACGCGGCAGCGTATGGCTACACCTTC. Translated: CSVVNAAAYGYTF.

The rearrangement joins TRBV5-4 to TRBJ2-1, with D possibly TRBD2 on 5 matching bases. Trimming took off 7 bases at V and 6 bases at J, with 5 bases between the two ends. Germline-derived CDR1 and CDR2 are SGHNT and YYREEE (reference sequence). The CDR3 contains 10 residues. The CDR3 region has the DNA TGTGCCAGCGGAGGCAATGAGCAGTTCTTC. Translating it yields CASGGNEQFF.

The V call is TRBV6-5, the J call TRBJ1-2; D may be TRBD1 (5 bases). The V gene lost 0 bases and the J gene lost 5 bases, with 13 bases spanning the gap. This CDR3 has 15 amino acids. Looked up from germline, CDR1 is MNHEY and CDR2 is SVGAGI. The chain's CDR3 is CASSYSVMGGYGYTF. In DNA form, the CDR3 reads TGTGCCAGCAGTTACTCCGTTATGGGGGGGTATGGCTACACCTTC.

The genes are TRBV19 and TRBJ2-7, with TRBD2 matching over 7 bases. The junction had 10 bases not matched to a gene; V was cut back by 2 bases and J by 6 bases. The germline CDR1 and CDR2 sequences are LNHDA and SQIVND (reference sequence). This CDR3 is built from 15 residues. Written as DNA, the CDR3 is TGTGCCAGTAGTATAAAGTTAGCGGGCTTCGGCGAGCAGTACTTC. It is translated as CASSIKLAGFGEQYF.

The V gene is TRBV7-9, the J gene TRBJ1-5, with 9 nucleotides matching TRBD1. The CDR3 is 14 amino acids. After removal of 1 base from V and 9 bases from J, the junction contained 4 bases not matched to a gene. Germline-derived CDR1 and CDR2 are SEHNR and FQNEAQ (reference sequence). This CDR3 is CASSLGDRDRPQHF. CDR3 coding DNA: TGTGCCAGCAGCTTAGGGGACAGGGACAGGCCCCAGCATTTT.

V and J are TRBV5-5 and TRBJ2-7; perhaps TRBD2 as D (6 bases). CDR1 SGHKS and CDR2 YYEKEE come from the germline V gene (reference sequence). V was trimmed by 1 base and J by 0 bases, leaving 8 bases between them. The CDR3 has 14 amino acids. CDR3 DNA: TGTGCCAGCAGCTTGTTCGGGAGCTCCTACGAGCAGTACTTC. Amino acid sequence: CASSLFGSSYEQYF.

V is TRBV11-3 and J is TRBJ2-7; tentative D call: TRBD2 (5 bases). This CDR3 region has 13 residues. The V gene lost 4 bases and the J gene lost 7 bases, with 14 bases spanning the gap. Germline lookup yields CDR1 SGHNT and CDR2 YENEEA. CDR3 protein: CASSYTHSGEQYF. As DNA, the CDR3 is TGTGCCAGCAGCTACACGCATTCGGGGGAGCAGTACTTC.

This chain connects TRBV18 to TRBJ2-1; 8 bases map to TRBD2. The ends lost 5 bases at V and 14 bases at J; junction bases unmatched: 8. This CDR3 region has 12 residues. Germline lookup yields CDR1 KGHSH and CDR2 LQKENI. For the CDR3, the DNA is TGTGCCAGCTCAGTGGGGACTAGGGTCGAGTTCTTC. Protein: CASSVGTRVEFF.

The chain uses TRBV10-2 and TRBJ2-1; TRBD1 matches 8 bases. The V segment lost 4 bases and the J segment 7 bases; nucleotides outside the gene matches: 9. The germline V gene has CDR1 WSHSY and CDR2 SAAADI. This CDR3 comprises 15 residues. The CDR3 DNA follows: TGCGCCAGCAGTGGGTGGCAGGGGGCTGGGAATGAGCAGTTCTTC. This codes for CASSGWQGAGNEQFF.

The chain uses TRBV13 and TRBJ1-2; the D gene is possibly TRBD1 (5 bases). With 4 bases removed from V and 5 bases from J, the gap between germline ends came to 23 bases. Per germline, CDR1 PRHDT and CDR2 FYEKMQ (reference sequence). The CDR3 consists of 17 residues. The CDR3 nucleotides are TGTGCCAGCAGCTCCCAACAGGTTACAGTTAAGCTATATGGCTACACCTTC. It specifies CASSSQQVTVKLYGYTF.

V gene TRBV18 combines with J gene TRBJ1-1, with D possibly matching TRBD1 (6 bases). The CDR3 totals 15 residues. Trimming left V 3 bases short and J 1 base short, with 12 bases between. Germline loops: CDR1 KGHSH, CDR2 LQKENI. The CDR3 loop is CASSPLWTENTEAFF. CDR3 nucleotide sequence: TGTGCCAGCTCACCTCTTTGGACAGAGAACACTGAAGCTTTCTTT.

The chain couples TRBV7-2 to TRBJ2-1, with a tentative D call TRBD1 (6 bases). Germline CDR1 is SGHTA and CDR2 is FQGNSA. The germline V and J ends were trimmed by 7 bases and 0 bases, with 10 bases remaining between them. There are 14 residues in the CDR3. This CDR3 reads CASTLDSSYNEQFF. CDR3 DNA: TGTGCCAGCACTCTGGACAGCTCCTACAATGAGCAGTTCTTC.

The gene calls are TRBV5-4 and TRBJ1-6, with D perhaps TRBD1 (5 bases). Germline V CDR1 and CDR2: SGHNT, YYREEE (reference sequence). The CDR3 covers 14 residues. V was cut by 4 bases and J by 6 bases, with 11 bases left in between. The CDR3 DNA follows: TGTGCCAGCAGCCCGGGGGGGGGTAATTCACCCCTCCACTTT. It translates to CASSPGGGNSPLHF.